A selection of T cell receptor beta chains follows, all from one sample in a study of T cell responses to AZD1222 COVID-19 vaccine. Sequencing was performed with immunoSEQ multiplex PCR; in TCRdb, only in-frame clones are kept and a portion is missing. In the table there are about 160,000 clones, 88% of which are singletons. The source material was peripheral blood, sampled on day 0 of AZD1222 vaccination. Receptor source: an adult in good health. CDR3s include the opening cysteine and the closing phenylalanine or tryptophan. D genes are given only for firm matches. Size is omitted from some rows. Given values are once, few, many or a class for expanded clones.

>.|TRBJ2-1|TRBD1|18|TRBV24-1
TGTGCCACCAGTGATTTTTCCCCGGGACAGGGGTCCCCTAATGAGCAGTTCTTC
CATSDFSPGQGSPNEQFF
>.|TRBJ1-2|TRBD1|13|TRBV6-2/TRBV6-3
TGTGCCAGCAGTGCCCTAACAGGGGGCGGCTACACCTTC
CASSALTGGGYTF
>.|TRBJ1-4|TRBD1|16|TRBV15
TGTGCCACCAGCAACTCAGGACAGGGGATGGGAGAAAAACTGTTTTTT
CATSNSGQGMGEKLFF
>.|TRBJ2-3|.|15|TRBV9
TGTGCCAGCAGCGCAACCGGACATTCTACAGATACGCAGTATTTT
CASSATGHSTDTQYF
>.|TRBJ2-1|TRBD2|19|TRBV7-9
TGTGCCAGCAGCCCGAGACTAGCGGGAGGGCCAAGGGGTAGCCATGAGCAGTTCTTC
CASSPRLAGGPRGSHEQFF
>.|TRBJ1-3|.|16|TRBV9
TGTGCCAGCAGCGTAGCTGCCCTAACCTCCCCAAACACCATATATTTT
CASSVAALTSPNTIYF
>once|TRBJ2-1|.|12|TRBV6-5
TGTGCCAGCACAGAACCTTACAATGAGCAGTTCTTC
CASTEPYNEQFF
>.|TRBJ2-7|.|14|TRBV6-1
TGTGCCAGCAGTGATGGGGGACGGTCCTACGAGCAGTACTTC
CASSDGGRSYEQYF
>.|TRBJ2-1|TRBD2|19|TRBV24-1
TGTGCCACCAGTGACCCGACCGCTAGCGGGGTTAGCTCCTACAATGAGCAGTTCTTC
CATSDPTASGVSSYNEQFF
>.|TRBJ2-5|.|16|TRBV7-9
TGTGCCAGCAGCTTACCCGGTCGGGCTAGGGAAGAGACCCAGTACTTC
CASSLPGRAREETQYF
>.|TRBJ1-1|TRBD1|17|TRBV14
TGTGCCAGCAGCCAATTCCACTCAGGGACAGGGGGCACTGAAGCTTTCTTT
CASSQFHSGTGGTEAFF
>.|TRBJ2-2|TRBD1|15|TRBV6-5
TGTGCCAGCAAGTGGACAGGTGGGGACACCGGGGAGCTGTTTTTT
CASKWTGGDTGELFF
>once|TRBJ2-3|.|15|TRBV18
TGTGCCAGCTCACCAAATCTCCAGGGAATGGATACGCAGTATTTT
CASSPNLQGMDTQYF
>.|TRBJ2-1|TRBD1|13|TRBV6-4
TGTGCCAGCAGCCGGGACAGGGAGAGTGAGCAGTTCTTC
CASSRDRESEQFF
>.|TRBJ2-7|TRBD1|14|TRBV4-1
TGCGCCAGCAGCCTTAGGGACAGGGATTACGAGCAGTACTTC
CASSLRDRDYEQYF
>.|TRBJ1-5|TRBD1|17|TRBV10-3
TGTGCCATCAGTGACCCATTGACAGGGCTTGGCGATCAGCCCCAGCATTTT
CAISDPLTGLGDQPQHF
>.|TRBJ1-2|TRBD1|14|TRBV30
TGTGCCTGGGCTTCATCAGGGGGAGGCTATGGCTACACCTTC
CAWASSGGGYGYTF
>.|TRBJ2-7|.|14|TRBV13
TGTGCCAGCAGCCTCGGACGCGTAGGGTACGAGCAGTACTTC
CASSLGRVGYEQYF
>.|TRBJ1-1|.|13|TRBV9
TGTGCCAGCAGCGTAGTAGGGAGTACTGAAGCTTTCTTT
CASSVVGSTEAFF
>.|TRBJ2-2|.|15|TRBV6-5
TGTGCCAGCAGTACCCCCCAGGGAAGGACCGGGGAGCTGTTTTTT
CASSTPQGRTGELFF
>few|TRBJ2-2|TRBD1|15|TRBV28
TGTGCCAGCAGTCCTCCCTGGGGACAGGCCGGGGAGCTGTTTTTT
CASSPPWGQAGELFF
>once|TRBJ2-7|.|13|TRBV27
TGTGCCAGCAGTTTGGCCAGGGGCTACGAGCAGTACTTC
CASSLARGYEQYF
>.|TRBJ2-2|.|15|TRBV30
TGTGCCTGGAGTGTAAATCAGATCGGGTCCGGGGAGCTGTTTTTT
CAWSVNQIGSGELFF
>.|TRBJ2-1|TRBD2|16|TRBV11-1
TGTGCCAGCAGGGGGACCGGGACTAGCGGGAGTGGGGCGCAGTTCTTC
CASRGTGTSGSGAQFF
>.|TRBJ1-2|.|13|TRBV5-6
TGTGCCAGCAGCTTGAACAGGATTGGGGGGTGGTCCTTC
CASSLNRIGGWSF
>.|TRBJ1-5|.|15|TRBV20-1
TGCAGTGCTAGTAGTGGCTCGGCGAACAATCAGCCCCAGCATTTT
CSASSGSANNQPQHF
>.|TRBJ2-7|TRBD2|14|TRBV9
TGTGCCAGCAGTAATAGCGGGGGGACCTACGAGCAGTACTTC
CASSNSGGTYEQYF
>.|TRBJ2-7|.|14|TRBV3-1/TRBV3-2
TGTGCCAGCAGCCAAGAGGCCCTGTCCTACGAGCAGTACTTC
CASSQEALSYEQYF
>.|TRBJ2-1|.|14|TRBV5-1
TGCGCCAGCAGCTTACAGGGATCTGGGAATGAGCAGTTCTTC
CASSLQGSGNEQFF
>.|TRBJ2-2|TRBD2|16|TRBV5-4
TGTGCCAGCAGCTTAGCGGGACTGCGAGACACCGGGGAGCTGTTTTTT
CASSLAGLRDTGELFF
>.|TRBJ1-5|TRBD1|17|TRBV4-1
TGCGCCAGCAGCCAAGACGCTCAACAGGGGAGGGGTCAGCCCCAGCATTTT
CASSQDAQQGRGQPQHF
>.|TRBJ2-2|TRBD1|15|TRBV7-2
TGTGCCAGCAGCCTCGACAGGGGCCGGGGCGGGGAGCTGTTTTTT
CASSLDRGRGGELFF
>.|TRBJ1-2|.|12|TRBV5-1
TGCGCCAGCAGCTTGGCGTTGGATGGCTACACCTTC
CASSLALDGYTF
>.|TRBJ1-1|TRBD1|15|TRBV24-1
TGTGCCACCAGTGATCCCACAGGGGTCTACACTGAAGCTTTCTTT
CATSDPTGVYTEAFF
>.|TRBJ1-6|.|15|TRBV21-1
TGTGCCAGCGAACGGGACGGAGATAGGGATTCACCCCTCCACTTT
CASERDGDRDSPLHF
>.|TRBJ2-5|.|14|TRBV6-5
TGTGCCAGCAGCTACCTCAGCGTTGGGGAGACCCAGTACTTC
CASSYLSVGETQYF
>.|TRBJ2-5|.|15|TRBV5-1
TGCGCCAGCAGCTTGGTGTCCCGACGTTGGGAGACCCAGTACTTC
CASSLVSRRWETQYF
>.|TRBJ2-7|.|15|TRBV5-4
TGTGCCAGCAGCTTGGCAGCAGGGGCTCGGGGCGAGCAGTACTTC
CASSLAAGARGEQYF
>.|TRBJ2-7|.|14|TRBV6-2/TRBV6-3
TGTGCCAGCAGTTCACCGGGACCGAGCTACGAGCAGTACTTC
CASSSPGPSYEQYF
>.|TRBJ2-5|.|13|TRBV29-1
TGCAGCGTCCCCCCCCCAGGGAAAGAGACCCAGTACTTC
CSVPPPGKETQYF
>medium-sized|TRBJ1-6|.|18|TRBV4-2
TGTGCCAGCAGCCAAGATGACCCCCGGACCTCCTATAATTCACCCCTCCACTTT
CASSQDDPRTSYNSPLHF
>.|TRBJ1-1|.|11|TRBV29-1
TGCAGCGTTGTGGCTAACACTGAAGCTTTCTTT
CSVVANTEAFF
>.|TRBJ2-2|.|14|TRBV29-1
TGCAGCGTTGGACCCGCTACGAACACCGGGGAGCTGTTTTTT
CSVGPATNTGELFF
>.|TRBJ2-1|.|11|TRBV9
TGTGCCAGCGGGGGCCGGGGTGAGCAGTTCTTC
CASGGRGEQFF
>.|TRBJ1-2|.|15|TRBV18
TGTGCCAGCTCACCTATTGACATACCGGCTGGGGGCTACACCTTC
CASSPIDIPAGGYTF
>.|TRBJ1-1|TRBD1|14|TRBV5-8
TGTGCCAGCAGCTGGGACAGGGGGCTGAGTGAAGCTTTCTTT
CASSWDRGLSEAFF
>.|TRBJ2-7|.|15|TRBV9
TGTGCCAGCAGCCCTCGCTCAGGGAGCTCCTACGAGCAGTACTTC
CASSPRSGSSYEQYF
>few|TRBJ2-7|TRBD1|14|TRBV20-1
TGCAGTGCTAGTTTGGGACAGGCTATCTACGAGCAGTACTTC
CSASLGQAIYEQYF
>once|TRBJ1-5|TRBD1|13|TRBV28
TGTGCCACCGGGACAGCTTCTTATCAGCCCCAGCATTTT
CATGTASYQPQHF
>.|TRBJ1-3|.|13|TRBV6-6
TGTGCCAGCACTCAGGGATATGGAAACACCATATATTTT
CASTQGYGNTIYF
>few|TRBJ1-6|.|14|TRBV25-1
TGTGCCAGCATGGGGAGGGAAGGGGATTCACCCCTCCACTTT
CASMGREGDSPLHF
>few|TRBJ1-1|.|13|TRBV7-3
TGTGCCAGCAGCTTAGGAGCGAACACTGAAGCTTTCTTT
CASSLGANTEAFF
>.|TRBJ1-1|.|10|TRBV28
TGTGCCAGCAGTAATAGAGAAGCTTTCTTT
CASSNREAFF
>.|TRBJ2-1|TRBD1|13|TRBV6-5
TGTGCCAGCAGTTACTCGACAGGGGGCGAGCAGTTCTTC
CASSYSTGGEQFF
>few|TRBJ1-6|.|14|TRBV1
TGCACCAGCAGCCACCCCAGGGGGTTTTCACCCCTCCACTTT
CTSSHPRGFSPLHF